The 15 T cell receptor beta chains listed next were all sequenced from one sample in a study of cytomegalovirus exposure and HLA in healthy donors. The primer mix had 60 Vbeta and 13 Jbeta primers. TCRdb's table, derived via immunoSEQ multiplex PCR, lists solely in-frame clones and lacks some. The sample totals some 160,000 clones. Sequencing used PBMCs. The receptors stem from a man between 25 and 39 years old in good health and CMV-seronegative.

The rearrangement joins TRBV2 to TRBJ2-5, with TRBD1 matching over 8 bases. In germline, CDR1 is SNHLY, CDR2 FYNNEI. This CDR3 spans 13 amino acids. The V and J ends lost 3 bases and 6 bases, in that order; junction bases with no gene match: 3. The CDR3 reads CASSEGQAQTQYF. CDR3 nucleotides: TGTGCCAGCAGTGAGGGACAGGCACAGACCCAGTACTTC. Filled out from reference TRBV2 and TRBJ2-5, the complete variable domain reads EPEVTQTPSHQVTQMGQEVILRCVPISNHLYFYWYRQILGQKVEFLVSFYNNEISEKSEIFDDQFSVERPDGSNFTLKIRSTKLEDSAMYFCASSEGQAQTQYFGPGTRLLVL.

The chain is built from TRBV6-1 and TRBJ2-3; 13 positions match TRBD2. Losses at the gene ends were 4 bases for V and 6 bases for J; bases not matched to a gene: 4. This CDR3 comprises 15 residues. The germline CDR1 and CDR2 sequences are MNHNS and SASEGT. The CDR3 loop reads CASSATSGGPDTQYF. The DNA for the CDR3 is TGTGCCAGCAGTGCGACTAGCGGGGGGCCGGATACGCAGTATTTT.

The V gene is TRBV7-9, the J gene TRBJ2-7; TRBD1 matches at 9 bases. The V and J ends lost 1 base and 4 bases, in that order; junction bases with no gene match: 5. This CDR3 is built from 15 residues. Germline V gene lookup returns CDR1 SEHNR and CDR2 FQNEAQ (reference sequence). CDR3 sequence (DNA): TGTGCCAGCAGCTTAGTGGGGACAGGGAGATACGAGCAGTACTTC. Translation gives CASSLVGTGRYEQYF.

The gene calls are TRBV5-1 and TRBJ1-2, with a weak D call TRBD1 (5 bases). Trimming removed 5 bases from V and 0 bases from J, with 14 bases in between. The CDR3 spans 15 residues. Germline V gene data show CDR1 as SGHRS and CDR2 as YFSETQ. Here the CDR3 reads CASRGAVGANYGYTF. CDR3 DNA: TGCGCCAGCAGAGGGGCTGTCGGTGCTAACTATGGCTACACCTTC.

V usage is TRBV28 and J usage is TRBJ1-6; perhaps TRBD1 as D (5 bases). Germline V gene lookup returns CDR1 MDHEN and CDR2 SYDVKM. Trimming removed 5 bases from V and 8 bases from J, with 16 bases in between. The CDR3 runs to 15 residues. CDR3 sequence: CASSPPGRGDSPLHF. The CDR3 DNA is TGTGCCAGCAGTCCCCCCGGGAGGGGTGATTCACCCCTCCACTTT.

The chain uses TRBV11-2 and TRBJ2-3, with a tentative D call TRBD2 (6 bases). This CDR3 contains 12 residues. Germline V gene sequence: CDR1 SGHAT, CDR2 FQNNGV. Trimming stripped 6 bases from V and 6 bases from J, with 10 bases between. The CDR3 sequence: CASRLLADTQYF. DNA for the CDR3: TGTGCCAGCAGGTTACTAGCTGATACGCAGTATTTT.

This chain uses TRBV11-2 with TRBJ2-7, with 7 positions matching TRBD1. The ends lost 6 bases at V and 1 base at J; junction bases unmatched: 6. The germline V gene has CDR1 SGHAT and CDR2 FQNNGV. The length of the CDR3 is 14 residues. The CDR3 bases are TGTGCCAGCAGTTTTGTACAGGGGTCCTACGAGCAGTACTTC. Residues: CASSFVQGSYEQYF. The full variable domain, with the rest looked up from reference TRBV11-2 and TRBJ2-7, is EAGVAQSPRYKIIEKRQSVAFWCNPISGHATLYWYQQILGQGPKLLIQFQNNGVVDDSQLPKDRFSAERLKGVDSTLKIQPAKLEDSAVYLCASSFVQGSYEQYFGPGTRLTVT.

This chain uses TRBV5-1 with TRBJ1-2; no clear D. V gave up 4 bases and J gave up 6 bases, with 13 bases separating them. The CDR3 contains 13 residues. Germline V gene data show CDR1 as SGHRS and CDR2 as YFSETQ. In DNA, the CDR3 is TGCGCCAGCAGCCCGGGTCCGGGGAATGGCTACACCTTC. Its translation: CASSPGPGNGYTF.

The genes are TRBV28 and TRBJ1-4; D call uncertain. The ends were cut back, 0 bases at V and 0 bases at J, with 8 bases in the middle. The germline V gene has CDR1 MDHEN and CDR2 SYDVKM. The CDR3 has 16 amino acids. CDR3 loop: CASSLWSRATNEKLFF. In DNA form, the CDR3 reads TGTGCCAGCAGTTTATGGTCCCGGGCAACTAATGAAAAACTGTTTTTT.

This chain links TRBV13 with TRBJ2-3, with 8 bases identical to TRBD2. The CDR3 is 15 amino acids. Germline-derived CDR1 and CDR2 are PRHDT and FYEKMQ (reference sequence). Trimming cost V 3 bases and J 0 bases; bases outside gene matches: 2. CDR3 sequence reads: CASSFGGGSTDTQYF. As DNA, the CDR3 is TGTGCCAGCAGCTTTGGCGGGGGGAGCACAGATACGCAGTATTTT.

The rearrangement links TRBV14 to TRBJ2-7; the match to TRBD2 covers 8 bases. V lost 3 bases and J lost 6; bases outside the gene matches: 13. The CDR3 is 16 residues long. Germline V gene sequence: CDR1 SGHDN, CDR2 FVKESK. CDR3 sequence: CASSQPGGPEGVEQYF. As DNA, the CDR3 is TGTGCCAGCAGCCAGCCGGGGGGGCCTGAGGGGGTCGAGCAGTACTTC.

This chain joins TRBV10-2 and TRBJ1-2; no reliable D call. The CDR3 length is 14 residues. Germline values: CDR1 WSHSY, CDR2 SAAADI. The V and J ends lost 4 bases and 4 bases respectively, with 13 bases between them. CDR3 nucleotides: TGCGCCAGCAGTGTCTTTCCCAGAGGCTATGGCTACACCTTC. Amino acids: CASSVFPRGYGYTF.

This sequence joins TRBV27 and TRBJ2-3; tentatively, D is TRBD1 (6 bases). The CDR3 has 15 amino acids. V lost 8 bases and J lost 2, with 17 bases in between. Germline V gene data show CDR1 as MNHEY and CDR2 as SMNVEV (reference sequence). The CDR3 DNA sequence: TGTGCCAGCGGATTGGGGGCAGCCAACACAGATACGCAGTATTTT. It is translated as CASGLGAANTDTQYF.

The chain is built from TRBV4-1 and TRBJ2-7; 9 positions match TRBD2. CDR3 size: 17 residues. With 0 bases clipped from V and 3 bases from J, the junction kept 9 bases outside the gene matches. Germline lookup yields CDR1 MGHRA and CDR2 YSYEKL. CDR3 DNA: TGCGCCAGCAGCCAAGATTGGCCTAGCGGGAAACACTACGAGCAGTACTTC. Its translation is CASSQDWPSGKHYEQYF.

A remark on this clone: The same CDR3 is also encoded by other DNA sequences in this sample. The rearrangement uses TRBV2 and TRBJ2-3; TRBD2 aligns across 10 bases. The CDR3 totals 14 residues. CDR1 is SNHLY and CDR2 is FYNNEI in the germline V gene. Unmatched junction bases numbered 1, after V lost 6 bases and J lost 1 base. The CDR3 loop is CASRGTSGTDTQYF. In DNA form, the CDR3 reads TGTGCCAGCAGGGGGACTAGCGGCACAGATACGCAGTATTTT.